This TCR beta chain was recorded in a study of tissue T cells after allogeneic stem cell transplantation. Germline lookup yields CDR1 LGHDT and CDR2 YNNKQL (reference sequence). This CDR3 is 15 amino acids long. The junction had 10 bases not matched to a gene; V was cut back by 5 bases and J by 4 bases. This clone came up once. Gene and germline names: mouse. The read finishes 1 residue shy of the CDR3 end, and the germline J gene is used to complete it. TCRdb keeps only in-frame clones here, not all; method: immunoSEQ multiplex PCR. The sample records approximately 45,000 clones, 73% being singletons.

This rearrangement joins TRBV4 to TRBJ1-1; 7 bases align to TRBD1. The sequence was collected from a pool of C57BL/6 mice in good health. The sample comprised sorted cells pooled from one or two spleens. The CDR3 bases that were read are TGTGCCAGCAGCCCTTTCCGGGACAGTGCCACAGAAGTCTTC. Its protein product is CASSPFRDSATEVF. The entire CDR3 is CASSPFRDSATEVFF.